This entry describes one T cell receptor beta chain. This CDR3 region has 15 residues. V gave up 5 bases and J gave up 1 base, with 14 bases separating them. In germline, CDR1 is MNHEY, CDR2 SVGAGI. This entry is derived from a study of blood T cell repertoires in COVID-19. Study at large: The origin of the acute and convalescent COVID-19 samples was the United States, Italy and Spain. T cells, B-cell-depleted T cells, or PBMCs provided the cDNA or gDNA that served as material.

The authors' processing: Using reference gene primer amplification, nucleated cell counts were estimated. Some clones are missing from TCRdb's copy, which holds only in-frame ones; the method was immunoSEQ multiplex PCR. The DNA was the basis for D and trimming; V, J and clone size are from that table. The sample yields tens of thousands of clones, roughly nine tenths seen once. The J gene is TRBJ1-1, the V gene TRBV6-5, with no clear D. The source material was peripheral blood. The origin of this receptor is an older woman with active or convalescent COVID-19. CDR3: CASSPDSRGNTEAFF. CDR3 in DNA: TGTGCCAGCAGTCCCGACTCCCGCGGGAACACTGAAGCTTTCTTT.